This entry lists 18 T cell receptor beta chains sequenced from one sample in a study of T-cell reconstitution after alpha-beta-depleted transplantation in children. Preparation of the TCRbeta library was carried out with unique molecular identifiers. Using its own MiXCR run on the PCR reads, TCRdb lists one record per CDR3 protein. The table records almost 500,000 distinct CDR3 sequences, about 10% of them present only once. Sequenced material: PBMCs, taken before TCRalphabeta/CD19-depleted stem cell transplant. The receptors were sampled from a child aged 2 to 15 with inherited bone marrow failure, due to receive a stem cell transplant.

This clonotype was seen a handful of times. The chain combines TRBV27 with TRBJ2-1; 9 bases fit TRBD2. Unmatched junction bases numbered 7, after V lost 5 bases and J lost 8 bases. The CDR3 has 14 residues. Germline assignment: CDR1 MNHEY and CDR2 SMNVEV (reference sequence). The CDR3 loop reads CASSPGLALDEQFF. In nucleotides, the CDR3 is TGTGCCAGCAGTCCGGGACTAGCTTTGGATGAGCAGTTCTTC.

About this clonotype: A read error may be the cause here, since a much bigger clone is one base away. CDR3 amino acids: CATIREGTANYGYTF. CDR3 bases: TGTGCCACCATCAGAGAGGGGACCGCTAACTATGGCTACACCTTC. V gene TRBV15 combines with J gene TRBJ1-2, with D possibly being TRBD1 (5 bases). CDR3 size: 15 residues. Germline V CDR1 and CDR2: LNHNV, YYDKDF (reference sequence).

This clonotype has at least ten counts. The chain uses TRBV7-2 and TRBJ2-7; 11 nucleotides match TRBD2. Germline V lookup: CDR1 SGHTA, CDR2 FQGNSA. The CDR3 covers 13 residues. V was pared by 5 bases and J by 6 bases, with 3 bases of the junction left unmatched. CDR3 coding DNA: TGTGCCAGCAGCCCAGGACTAGCGGGCGAGCAGTACTTC. This codes for CASSPGLAGEQYF.

In this sample, this clonotype turned up a few times. The CDR3 bases are TGTGCCATCATGACAGGGGATCATACGCAGTATTTT. This translates into CAIMTGDHTQYF. The rearrangement uses TRBV10-3 and TRBJ2-3; TRBD1 aligns across 8 bases. CDR1 is ENHRY, CDR2 SYGVKD, per germline. Germline trimming cut 7 bases from V and 7 bases from J; bases unmatched to any gene: 4. CDR3 length: 12 amino acids.

This clonotype has at least ten counts. V is TRBV6-4 and J is TRBJ2-3; possible D gene TRBD2, 5 bases. Between the trimmed V and J ends, which lost 2 bases and 0 bases, there was a span of 12 bases. The germline V gene has CDR1 MRHNA and CDR2 SNTAGT. The CDR3 totals 16 residues. The CDR3 nucleotides are TGTGCCAGCAGTGACCTGCCAGCGGCTAGCACAGATACGCAGTATTTT. It specifies CASSDLPAASTDTQYF.

This clonotype was seen many times. The chain couples TRBV10-3 to TRBJ2-3; D gene ambiguous. The CDR3 has 15 residues. The germline V and J ends were trimmed by 2 bases and 0 bases, with 9 bases remaining between them. The germline V gene has CDR1 ENHRY and CDR2 SYGVKD. Here the CDR3 DNA reads TGTGCCATCAGTGAGATCCAGACTAGCACAGATACGCAGTATTTT. Protein sequence: CAISEIQTSTDTQYF.

The chain uses TRBV19 and TRBJ1-5; a possible D gene is TRBD1 (6 bases). Germline lookup yields CDR1 LNHDA and CDR2 SQIVND (reference sequence). V dropped 5 bases and J dropped 12 bases, with 17 bases sitting between them. The CDR3 is 13 residues long. The CDR3 bases are TGTGCCAGTAGTGGGGACACCCCTGGGAGCCAGCATTTT. Its translation is CASSGDTPGSQHF.

This clonotype came up many times. The chain carries TRBV27 and TRBJ2-1, with D possibly TRBD1 on 6 matching bases. Germline-derived CDR1 and CDR2 are MNHEY and SMNVEV (reference sequence). V dropped 5 bases and J dropped 5 bases, with 13 bases sitting between them. The CDR3 runs to 14 residues. As DNA, the CDR3 is TGTGCCAGCAGTACCGACAGGTGGAACAATGAGCAGTTCTTC. Its translation: CASSTDRWNNEQFF.

The chain combines TRBV4-3 with TRBJ2-3; TRBD1 might be the D (5 bases). There are 15 residues in the CDR3. The germline gives CDR1 LGHNA, CDR2 YSLEER. The V and J ends lost 4 bases and 4 bases respectively, with 15 bases between them. The CDR3 loop reads CASSRSVDSPDTQYF. The CDR3 coding sequence is TGCGCCAGCAGCCGATCCGTTGACAGCCCAGATACGCAGTATTTT.

In the case of this clonotype: This clone may be a read error of a much larger clone one base away. The chain has TRBV28 and TRBJ2-1; D perhaps matches TRBD1 (6 bases). CDR1 and CDR2 from the germline V gene are MDHEN and SYDVKM. This CDR3 is built from 13 residues. Between the trimmed V and J ends, which lost 6 bases and 5 bases, there was a span of 11 bases. CDR3 coding DNA: TGTGCCAGCAGACAGGGTTCGGACAATGAGCAGTTCTTC. This codes for CASRQGSDNEQFF.

This clonotype has ten or more counts. This chain uses TRBV20-1 with TRBJ2-1; no clear D gene. The germline V gene encodes CDR1 DFQATT and CDR2 SNEGSKA (reference sequence). Trimming stripped 0 bases from V and 9 bases from J, with 9 bases between. This CDR3 spans 12 amino acids. The CDR3 DNA is TGCAGTGCTAGAGATCCCTCCAGTGAGCAGTTCTTC. It yields the protein CSARDPSSEQFF.

With regard to this clonotype: With a much larger clone just one base away, this may be a read error. The chain is built from TRBV4-2 and TRBJ2-1, with D maybe TRBD1 (5 bases). The CDR3 length is 20 residues. The V end was cut by 7 bases, the J end by 4 bases, with 32 bases between. CDR1 and CDR2 from the germline V gene are LGHNA and YNFKEQ. The CDR3: CASNRSPSPAAHRGYNEQFF. CDR3 in DNA: TGTGCCAGCAACCGATCACCGAGTCCGGCGGCGCATAGGGGATACAATGAGCAGTTCTTC.

The chain is built from TRBV16 and TRBJ2-7; no clear D. This CDR3 has 15 amino acids. Germline lookup yields CDR1 KGHSY and CDR2 FQNENV. V lost 0 bases, J lost 4 bases, and 13 bases lay in between. The CDR3, as DNA: TGTGCCAGCAGCCAATCGCTGAACTACCGATACGAGCAGTACTTC. Translation: CASSQSLNYRYEQYF.

The table lists this clonotype with a few counts. The chain couples TRBV7-2 to TRBJ1-3; D might be TRBD1 (5 bases). CDR1 SGHTA and CDR2 FQGNSA come from the germline V gene. This CDR3 is 15 amino acids long. V lost 6 bases and J lost 4, with 16 bases in between. CDR3 sequence reads: CASSFQGLGGNTIYF. In DNA form, the CDR3 reads TGTGCCAGCAGTTTTCAGGGTTTGGGGGGAAACACCATATATTTT.

Regarding this clonotype: Given a much more abundant clone one base away, this may be a read error. V gene TRBV28 combines with J gene TRBJ2-1; 8 bases are a match to TRBD2. This CDR3 is built from 15 residues. Per the germline V gene, CDR1 is MDHEN and CDR2 is SYDVKM. The CDR3 loop is CASSPHGGGYNDQFF. The CDR3 bases are TGTGCCAGCAGTCCCCACGGGGGGGGCTACAATGACCAGTTCTTC.

In its sample, this clonotype was seen many times. The chain couples TRBV6-5 to TRBJ2-7; D is tentatively TRBD1 or TRBD2 (5 bases each). V gave up 6 bases and J gave up 2 bases, with 14 bases separating them. This CDR3 is built from 14 residues. Germline V CDR1 and CDR2: MNHEY, SVGAGI. The CDR3 nucleotides are TGTGCCAGCAGCTCCGGGACCGTCCCCTACGAGCAGTACTTC. Protein sequence: CASSSGTVPYEQYF.

The chain links TRBV30 to TRBJ2-2; 10 nucleotides match TRBD2. This CDR3 has 17 residues. Per the germline V gene, CDR1 is GTSNPN and CDR2 is SVGIG (reference sequence). Germline trimming cut 1 base from V and 3 bases from J; bases unmatched to any gene: 8. The DNA for the CDR3 is TGTGCCTGGAGTGCCCTCGGACTAGCGGAGTACACCGGGGAGCTGTTTTTT. It specifies CAWSALGLAEYTGELFF. Drawing the rest from reference TRBV30 and TRBJ2-2, the complete variable domain is SQTIHQWPATLVQPVGSPLSLECTVEGTSNPNLYWYRQAAGRGLQLLFYSVGIGQISSEVPQNLSASRPQDRQFILSSKKLLLSDSGFYLCAWSALGLAEYTGELFFGEGSRLTVL.

This clonotype was seen a handful of times. This chain links TRBV4-3 with TRBJ2-1; no clear D. The ends were cut back, 2 bases at V and 7 bases at J, with 12 bases in the middle. This CDR3 spans 14 amino acids. From germline, CDR1 is LGHNA and CDR2 YSLEER. The CDR3 sequence: CASSQSVVRNEQFF. The DNA of the CDR3 is TGCGCCAGCAGCCAATCCGTGGTGAGGAATGAGCAGTTCTTC.